These 24 T cell receptor beta chains were all obtained from the same sample, sequenced in a study of T cell responses to AZD1222 COVID-19 vaccine. The data were produced by immunoSEQ multiplex PCR, yet TCRdb's version contains in-frame clones alone and is incomplete. The sample contains around 150,000 clones, about 90% of which appear only once. The material was peripheral blood, obtained on day 0 of MenACWY control vaccination. The receptor set was obtained from an adult in good health.

V gene TRBV28 combines with J gene TRBJ1-5; D not certain. Germline loops: CDR1 MDHEN, CDR2 SYDVKM. The V end lost 4 bases, the J end lost 1 base, and 14 bases lay between the germline ends. The CDR3 is 16 residues long. Here the CDR3 reads CASSSSRGRSNQPQHF. The DNA for the CDR3 is TGTGCCAGCAGTTCATCGCGGGGAAGGAGCAATCAGCCCCAGCATTTT. Based on the CDR3 plus reference TRBV28 and TRBJ1-5, the full variable domain is DVKVTQSSRYLVKRTGEKVFLECVQDMDHENMFWYRQDPGLGLRLIYFSYDVKMKEKGDIPEGYSVSREKKERFSLILESASTNQTSMYLCASSSSRGRSNQPQHFGDGTRLSIL.

The genes are TRBV12-3 or TRBV12-4 and TRBJ2-1, with TRBD1 as a possible D gene (7 bases). This CDR3 has 13 residues. The DNA for the CDR3 is TGTGCAGCAGGGGGGCTACGGTCTCATGAGCAGTTCTTC. It codes for CAAGGLRSHEQFF.

Concerning this clone: One junction end disagrees with the germline gene, perhaps due to a read error. Other DNA sequences of this sample code for an identical CDR3. The V gene is TRBV19, the J gene TRBJ2-2; 8 nucleotides agree with TRBD1. Germline loops: CDR1 LNHDA, CDR2 SQIVND (reference sequence). The CDR3 extends over 15 amino acids. The CDR3 nucleotides are TGCGCCAGTAGTACGCAGGGGGCCGGCACCGGGGAGCTGTTTTTT. Its translation is CASSTQGAGTGELFF.

The chain combines TRBV28 with TRBJ1-5; D perhaps matches TRBD1 (6 bases). The V end lost 5 bases, the J end lost 1 base, and 12 bases lay between the germline ends. The CDR3 has 15 amino acids. Germline V lookup: CDR1 MDHEN, CDR2 SYDVKM. The CDR3 spells CASSRGATSNQPQHF. For the CDR3, the DNA is TGTGCCAGCAGTAGGGGGGCCACGAGCAATCAGCCCCAGCATTTT. Variable domain in full (rest from reference TRBV28 and TRBJ1-5): DVKVTQSSRYLVKRTGEKVFLECVQDMDHENMFWYRQDPGLGLRLIYFSYDVKMKEKGDIPEGYSVSREKKERFSLILESASTNQTSMYLCASSRGATSNQPQHFGDGTRLSIL.

The chain recombines TRBV6-2 or TRBV6-3 with TRBJ2-3; 10 nucleotides match TRBD1. There are 16 residues in the CDR3. The V segment lost 2 bases and the J segment 3 bases; nucleotides outside the gene matches: 5. Germline loops: CDR1 MNHEY, CDR2 SVGEGT. DNA for the CDR3: TGTGCCAGCAGTTACCCAGGGACAGGGGCAACAGATACGCAGTATTTT. Translation: CASSYPGTGATDTQYF.

The chain employs TRBV10-3 and TRBJ2-3; TRBD1 or TRBD2 may be the D gene (7 bases each). The CDR3 runs 14 residues. Trimming removed 5 bases at V and 6 bases at J, with 15 bases between. CDR1 is ENHRY, CDR2 SYGVKD, per germline. CDR3 DNA: TGTGCCATCAGTCCGACAGGGAGGGAGGATACGCAGTATTTT. Protein product: CAISPTGREDTQYF.

The V call is TRBV19, the J call TRBJ2-3; D tentatively reads TRBD1 or TRBD2 (5 bases each). The CDR3 sequence is 14 residues long. Germline CDR1 and CDR2: LNHDA and SQIVND (reference sequence). The V end lost 6 bases, the J end lost 2 bases, and 12 bases lay between the germline ends. Written as DNA, the CDR3 is TGTGCCAGTAGCCCCGGGGACCCCACAGATACGCAGTATTTT. Its translation is CASSPGDPTDTQYF.

This sequence joins TRBV27 and TRBJ1-3, with D uncertain. Germline loops: CDR1 MNHEY, CDR2 SMNVEV (reference sequence). This CDR3 is built from 16 residues. V was clipped by 4 bases and J by 7 bases, with 20 bases between them. The CDR3 reads CASSSYDGLALNTIYF. CDR3 DNA: TGTGCCAGCAGTTCCTATGACGGGTTGGCACTCAACACCATATATTTT.

This chain uses TRBV10-3 with TRBJ1-4, with TRBD1 identical over 9 bases. The CDR3 is made up of 15 amino acids. Trimming at V came to 4 bases and at J to 8 bases, leaving 8 bases not matched to a gene. Germline loops: CDR1 ENHRY, CDR2 SYGVKD. CDR3 in amino acids: CAISGGTGSEEKLFF. The CDR3 DNA is TGTGCCATCAGTGGGGGGACAGGGAGTGAGGAAAAACTGTTTTTT.

The chain combines TRBV28 with TRBJ2-4; D might be TRBD1 or TRBD2, each matching 5 bases. CDR1 and CDR2 from the germline V gene are MDHEN and SYDVKM. V dropped 5 bases and J dropped 0 bases, with 5 bases sitting between them. CDR3 length: 13 amino acids. The CDR3 sequence: CASSGGAKNIQYF. The CDR3 DNA reads TGTGCCAGCAGTGGGGGAGCCAAAAACATTCAGTACTTC.

This rearrangement joins TRBV2 to TRBJ1-5; no clear D gene. This CDR3 is 13 amino acids long. Between the trimmed V and J ends, which lost 6 bases and 0 bases, there was a span of 6 bases. CDR1 is SNHLY and CDR2 is FYNNEI in the germline V gene. The chain's CDR3 is CASRVYSNQPQHF. In DNA form, the CDR3 reads TGTGCCAGCAGGGTATATAGCAATCAGCCCCAGCATTTT. Full variable domain (missing parts from reference TRBV2 and TRBJ1-5): EPEVTQTPSHQVTQMGQEVILRCVPISNHLYFYWYRQILGQKVEFLVSFYNNEISEKSEIFDDQFSVERPDGSNFTLKIRSTKLEDSAMYFCASRVYSNQPQHFGDGTRLSIL.

The rearrangement links TRBV19 to TRBJ1-6; D gene unclear. V was pared by 4 bases and J by 0 bases, with 13 bases between. Germline V gene sequence: CDR1 LNHDA, CDR2 SQIVND (reference sequence). There are 17 residues in the CDR3. CDR3 nucleotide sequence: TGTGCCAGTAGTACTCCCCCAGCTAACTCCTATAATTCACCCCTCCACTTT. It translates to CASSTPPANSYNSPLHF.

V gene TRBV7-6 combines with J gene TRBJ2-3, with 15 bases that match TRBD2. Germline loops: CDR1 SGHVS, CDR2 FNYEAQ. Trimming took 5 bases from V and 0 from J; bases not matched to a gene: 12. This CDR3 comprises 20 residues. CDR3 residues: CASSIRTSGRVPSSTDTQYF. CDR3 sequence (DNA): TGTGCCAGCAGCATTCGGACTAGCGGGAGGGTTCCTTCTAGCACAGATACGCAGTATTTT.

V usage is TRBV20-1 and J usage is TRBJ2-5, with no clear D. This CDR3 is built from 10 residues. V was cut by 6 bases and J by 4 bases, with 6 bases left in between. From germline, CDR1 is DFQATT and CDR2 SNEGSKA (reference sequence). Here the CDR3 DNA reads TGCAGTGCCCATATAGAGACCCAGTACTTC. Translating gives CSAHIETQYF.

This sequence joins TRBV12-3 or TRBV12-4 and TRBJ1-2, with 9 positions matching TRBD1. V shed 4 bases and J 7 bases; nucleotides not matched to a gene: 4. CDR3 length: 13 residues. This CDR3 is CASSSGQGRGYTF. In DNA form, the CDR3 reads TGTGCCAGCAGTTCGGGACAGGGACGTGGCTACACCTTC.

This clone was picked up one time. The chain has TRBV18 and TRBJ2-3, with D uncertain. Per the germline V gene, CDR1 is KGHSH and CDR2 is LQKENI. V lost 0 bases and J lost 3, with 7 bases in between. CDR3 length equals 14 residues. The CDR3 bases are TGTGCCAGCTCACCACCGATAGGGACAGATACGCAGTATTTT. This gives the protein CASSPPIGTDTQYF.

The J gene is TRBJ2-7, the V gene TRBV28; the D is unclear. Trimming removed 2 bases from V and 2 bases from J, with 7 bases in between. CDR1 and CDR2 (germline): MDHEN, SYDVKM. CDR3 size: 13 residues. This CDR3 reads CASSLRTAYEQYF. In DNA form, the CDR3 reads TGTGCCAGCAGTTTAAGAACTGCCTACGAGCAGTACTTC.

The rearrangement links TRBV3-1 (or the pseudogene TRBV3-2) to TRBJ2-1; 7 bases match TRBD2. After removal of 1 base from V and 2 bases from J, the junction contained 5 bases not matched to a gene. CDR1 and CDR2 (germline): LGHDT, YNNKEL (reference sequence). The CDR3 spans 16 residues. CDR3 amino acids: CASSQGYGGTYNEQFF. CDR3 bases: TGTGCCAGCAGCCAAGGATACGGGGGGACCTACAATGAGCAGTTCTTC.

V and J are TRBV6-2 or TRBV6-3 and TRBJ2-1; possibly TRBD2 for D (6 bases). V gave up 4 bases and J gave up 11 bases, with 12 bases separating them. This CDR3 contains 12 residues. Germline V gene lookup returns CDR1 MNHEY and CDR2 SVGEGT. The CDR3 protein is CASSSDYPKQFF. The CDR3 DNA follows: TGTGCCAGCAGTTCGGACTACCCTAAGCAGTTCTTC.

The chain couples TRBV19 to TRBJ1-4; D not certain. Germline V gene sequence: CDR1 LNHDA, CDR2 SQIVND (reference sequence). The CDR3 is 15 amino acids. V was clipped by 0 bases and J by 13 bases, with 18 bases between them. CDR3 DNA: TGTGCCAGTAGTATAGAGGTTGGCCTACTCGATGGACTGTTTTTT. It specifies CASSIEVGLLDGLFF.

The chain is built from TRBV7-9 and TRBJ2-7, with 12 bases fitting TRBD2. With 5 bases clipped from V and 12 bases from J, the junction kept 11 bases outside the gene matches. The CDR3 runs 14 residues. Germline V gene data show CDR1 as SEHNR and CDR2 as FQNEAQ (reference sequence). The CDR3 loop is CASSNTGLAGEGYF. The DNA of the CDR3 is TGTGCCAGCAGCAACACGGGACTAGCGGGCGAGGGGTACTTC.

This clone was counted a single time. The genes are TRBV4-3 and TRBJ1-1; TRBD1 agrees at 10 bases. The CDR3 loop spans 15 amino acids. Germline V gene lookup returns CDR1 LGHNA and CDR2 YSLEER. V lost 5 bases and J lost 2; bases outside the gene matches: 5. The CDR3, as DNA: TGCGCCAGCAGCAAGGACAGGGGGTATAACACTGAAGCTTTCTTT. It yields the protein CASSKDRGYNTEAFF.

The genes are TRBV24-1 and TRBJ2-3; weak D call: TRBD2 (6 bases). V lost 5 bases and J lost 3, with 20 bases in between. CDR3 length equals 17 residues. CDR1 KGHDR and CDR2 SFDVKD come from the germline V gene. In nucleotides, the CDR3 is TGTGCCACCAGTGCCGGAACCCCGGGACTGCGGACAGATACGCAGTATTTT. Protein sequence: CATSAGTPGLRTDTQYF.

V gene TRBV27 combines with J gene TRBJ1-5, with D tentatively TRBD1 (5 bases). This CDR3 comprises 14 residues. Germline-derived CDR1 and CDR2 are MNHEY and SMNVEV (reference sequence). The V end lost 5 bases, the J end lost 11 bases, and 19 bases lay between the germline ends. CDR3 DNA sequence: TGTGCCAGCAGTCCTGGGACGGTCGGAACGTCCCAGCATTTT. It translates to CASSPGTVGTSQHF.